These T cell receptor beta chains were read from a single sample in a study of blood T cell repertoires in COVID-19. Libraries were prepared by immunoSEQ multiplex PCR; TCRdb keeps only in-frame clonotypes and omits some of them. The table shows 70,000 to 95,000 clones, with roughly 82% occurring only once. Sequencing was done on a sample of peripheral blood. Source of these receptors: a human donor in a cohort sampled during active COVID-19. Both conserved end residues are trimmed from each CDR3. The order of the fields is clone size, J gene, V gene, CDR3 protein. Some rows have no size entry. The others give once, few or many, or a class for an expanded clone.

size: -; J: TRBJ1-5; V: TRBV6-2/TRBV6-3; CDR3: ASSLYAQPNQPQH
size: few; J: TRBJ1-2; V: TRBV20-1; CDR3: SARAAVPT
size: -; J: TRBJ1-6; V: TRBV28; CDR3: ASSSGTAGNSPLH
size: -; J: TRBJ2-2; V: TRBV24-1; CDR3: ATSELGQAGELF
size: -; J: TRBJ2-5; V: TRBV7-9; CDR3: ASSLDWETQY
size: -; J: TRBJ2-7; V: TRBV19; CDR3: ASSFGQGSYEQY
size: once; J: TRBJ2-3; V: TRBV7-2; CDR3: ASSPRTSGGTDTQY
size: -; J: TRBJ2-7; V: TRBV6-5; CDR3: ASSNPGQSYEQY
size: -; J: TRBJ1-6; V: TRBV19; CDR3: ASNQDSPLH
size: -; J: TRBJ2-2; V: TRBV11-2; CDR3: ASSQRAGGYTGELF
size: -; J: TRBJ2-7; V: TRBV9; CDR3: ASSFGTAPSAEQY
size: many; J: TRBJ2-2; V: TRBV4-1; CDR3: ASSHSDRDTGELF
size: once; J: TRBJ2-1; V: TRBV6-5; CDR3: ASTHGPTYNEQF
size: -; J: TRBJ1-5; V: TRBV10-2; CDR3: ASSDTGSNQPQH
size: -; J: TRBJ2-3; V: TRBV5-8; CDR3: ASTSPGLAGAGTDTQY
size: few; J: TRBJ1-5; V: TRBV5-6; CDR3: ASSLFSGSYSNQPQH
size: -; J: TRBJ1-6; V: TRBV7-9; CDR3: ASTITGGSYNSPLH
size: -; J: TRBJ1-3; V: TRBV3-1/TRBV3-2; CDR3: ASSPTHRSSGNTIY
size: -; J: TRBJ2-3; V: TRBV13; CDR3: ASSSRGGRRTDTQY
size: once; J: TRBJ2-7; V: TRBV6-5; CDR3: ASSFGTAYEQY
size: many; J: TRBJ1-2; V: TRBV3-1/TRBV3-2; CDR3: ASRPGGGVKNGYT
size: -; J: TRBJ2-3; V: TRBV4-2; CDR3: ASNNMGGGAYTDTQY
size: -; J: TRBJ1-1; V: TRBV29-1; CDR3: SFWRGAEAF
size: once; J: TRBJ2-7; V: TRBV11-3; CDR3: ASSPVGGSGGLEQY
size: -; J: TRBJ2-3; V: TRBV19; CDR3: ASSHSAGRGNTDTQY
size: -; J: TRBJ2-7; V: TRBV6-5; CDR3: ATLLTGGYEQY
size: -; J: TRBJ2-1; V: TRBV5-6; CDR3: ASSLTGGTYNEQF
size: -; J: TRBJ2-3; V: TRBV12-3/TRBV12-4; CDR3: ASSLKETDTQY
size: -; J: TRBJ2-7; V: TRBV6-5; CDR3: ASRGTESYEQY
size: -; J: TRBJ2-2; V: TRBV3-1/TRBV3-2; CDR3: ASSQGLAGNTGELF
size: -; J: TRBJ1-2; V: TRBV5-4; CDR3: ASSSKVGERGYGYT
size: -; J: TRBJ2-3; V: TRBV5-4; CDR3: ASSSGQGWGLTDTQY
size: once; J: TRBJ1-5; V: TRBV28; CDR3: ASGTPPSNQPQH
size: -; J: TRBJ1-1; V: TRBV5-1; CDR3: ASSLAGEGVGTEAF
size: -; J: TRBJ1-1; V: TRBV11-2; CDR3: ASSLEQRNTEAF
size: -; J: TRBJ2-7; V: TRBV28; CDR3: ASSSGTGGREQY